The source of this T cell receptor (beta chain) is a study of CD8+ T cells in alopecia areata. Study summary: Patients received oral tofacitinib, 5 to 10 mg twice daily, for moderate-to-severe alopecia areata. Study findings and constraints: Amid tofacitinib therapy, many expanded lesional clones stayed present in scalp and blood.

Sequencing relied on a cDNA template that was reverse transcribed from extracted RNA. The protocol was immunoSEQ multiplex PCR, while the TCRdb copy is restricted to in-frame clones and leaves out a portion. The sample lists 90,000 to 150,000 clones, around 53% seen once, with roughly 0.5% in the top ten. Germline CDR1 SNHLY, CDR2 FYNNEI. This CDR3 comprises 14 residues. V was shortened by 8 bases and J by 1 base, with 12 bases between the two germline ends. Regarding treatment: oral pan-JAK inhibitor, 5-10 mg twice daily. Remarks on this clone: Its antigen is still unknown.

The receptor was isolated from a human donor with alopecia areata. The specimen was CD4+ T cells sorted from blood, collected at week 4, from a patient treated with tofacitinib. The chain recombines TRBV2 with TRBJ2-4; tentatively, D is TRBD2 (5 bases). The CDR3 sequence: CASDGVMAKNIQYF. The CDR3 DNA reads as TGTGCCAGCGACGGGGTGATGGCCAAAAACATTCAGTACTTC. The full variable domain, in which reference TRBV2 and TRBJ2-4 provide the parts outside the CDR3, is EPEVTQTPSHQVTQMGQEVILRCVPISNHLYFYWYRQILGQKVEFLVSFYNNEISEKSEIFDDQFSVERPDGSNFTLKIRSTKLEDSAMYFCASDGVMAKNIQYFGAGTRLSVL.